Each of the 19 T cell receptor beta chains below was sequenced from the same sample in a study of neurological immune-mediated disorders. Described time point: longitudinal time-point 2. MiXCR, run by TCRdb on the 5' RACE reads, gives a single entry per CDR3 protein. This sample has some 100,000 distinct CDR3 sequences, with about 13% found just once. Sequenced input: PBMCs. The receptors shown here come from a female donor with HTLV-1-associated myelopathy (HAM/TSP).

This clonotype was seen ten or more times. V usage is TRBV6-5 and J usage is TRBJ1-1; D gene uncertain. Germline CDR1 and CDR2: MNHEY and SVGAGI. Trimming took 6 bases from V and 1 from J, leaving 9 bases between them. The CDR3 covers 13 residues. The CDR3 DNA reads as TGTGCCAGCAGATGGACGGCGAACACTGAAGCTTTCTTT. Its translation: CASRWTANTEAFF.

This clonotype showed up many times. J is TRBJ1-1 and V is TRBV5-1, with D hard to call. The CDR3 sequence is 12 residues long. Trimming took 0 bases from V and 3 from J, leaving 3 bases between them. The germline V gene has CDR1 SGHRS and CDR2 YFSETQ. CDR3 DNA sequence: TGCGCCAGCAGCTTGGGCGACACTGAAGCTTTCTTT. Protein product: CASSLGDTEAFF. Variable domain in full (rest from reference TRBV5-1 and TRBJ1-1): KAGVTQTPRYLIKTRGQQVTLSCSPISGHRSVSWYQQTPGQGLQFLFEYFSETQRNKGNFPGRFSGRQFSNSRSEMNVSTLELGDSALYLCASSLGDTEAFFGQGTRLTVV.

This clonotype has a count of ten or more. This CDR3 is CASRRQGNTGELFF. The CDR3 nucleotides read TGTGCCAGCAGAAGACAGGGGAACACCGGGGAGCTGTTTTTT. V usage is TRBV5-5 and J usage is TRBJ2-2; 7 nucleotides align to TRBD1. CDR3 length: 14 amino acids. CDR1 is SGHKS, CDR2 YYEKEE, per germline (reference sequence). The V and J ends lost 5 bases and 1 base, in that order; junction bases with no gene match: 2. The full variable domain, completed using reference TRBV5-5 and TRBJ2-2, is DAGVTQSPTHLIKTRGQQVTLRCSPISGHKSVSWYQQVLGQGPQFIFQYYEKEERGRGNFPDRFSARQFPNYSSELNVNALLLGDSALYLCASRRQGNTGELFFGEGSRLTVL.

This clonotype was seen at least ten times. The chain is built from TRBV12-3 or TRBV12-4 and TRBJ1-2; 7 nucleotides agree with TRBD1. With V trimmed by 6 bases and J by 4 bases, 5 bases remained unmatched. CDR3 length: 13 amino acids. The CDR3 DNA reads TGTGCCAGCAGAGCCCGGGACAGCTATGGCTACACCTTC. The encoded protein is CASRARDSYGYTF.

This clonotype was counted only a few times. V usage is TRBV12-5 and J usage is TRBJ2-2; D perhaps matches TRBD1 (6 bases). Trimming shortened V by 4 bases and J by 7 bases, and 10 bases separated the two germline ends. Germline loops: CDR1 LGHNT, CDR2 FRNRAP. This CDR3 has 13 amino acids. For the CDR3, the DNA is TGTGCTAGTGGTTCCAGAGGGGGCGGGGAGCTGTTTTTT. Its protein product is CASGSRGGGELFF.

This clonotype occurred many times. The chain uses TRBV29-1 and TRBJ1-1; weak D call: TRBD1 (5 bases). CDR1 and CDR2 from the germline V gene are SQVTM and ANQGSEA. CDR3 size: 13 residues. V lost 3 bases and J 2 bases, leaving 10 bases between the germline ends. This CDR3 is CSVERQGNTEAFF. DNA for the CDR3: TGCAGCGTTGAGAGGCAGGGAAACACTGAAGCTTTCTTT.

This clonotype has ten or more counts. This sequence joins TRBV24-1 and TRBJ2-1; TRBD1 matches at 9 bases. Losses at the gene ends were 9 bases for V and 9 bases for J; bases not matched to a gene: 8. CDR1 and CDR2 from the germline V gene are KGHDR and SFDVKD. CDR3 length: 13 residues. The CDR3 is CATGGQGVGEQFF. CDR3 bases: TGTGCCACCGGGGGACAGGGCGTCGGTGAGCAGTTCTTC.

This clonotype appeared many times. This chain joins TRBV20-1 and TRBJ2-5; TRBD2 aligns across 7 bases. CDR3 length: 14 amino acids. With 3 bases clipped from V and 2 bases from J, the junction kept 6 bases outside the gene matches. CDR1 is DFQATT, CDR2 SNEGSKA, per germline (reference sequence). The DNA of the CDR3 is TGCAGTGCTAGGGGAGGGACGGTACAAGAGACCCAGTACTTC. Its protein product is CSARGGTVQETQYF.

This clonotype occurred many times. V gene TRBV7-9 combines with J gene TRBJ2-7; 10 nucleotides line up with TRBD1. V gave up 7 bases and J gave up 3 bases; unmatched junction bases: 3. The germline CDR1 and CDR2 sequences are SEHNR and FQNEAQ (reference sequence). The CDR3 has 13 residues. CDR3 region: CASTGTGDYEQYF. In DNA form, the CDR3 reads TGTGCCAGCACCGGGACAGGGGACTACGAGCAGTACTTC. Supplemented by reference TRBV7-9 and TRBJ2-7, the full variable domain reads DTGVSQNPRHKITKRGQNVTFRCDPISEHNRLYWYRQTLGQGPEFLTYFQNEAQLEKSRLLSDRFSAERPKGSFSTLEIQRTEQGDSAMYLCASTGTGDYEQYFGPGTRLTVT.

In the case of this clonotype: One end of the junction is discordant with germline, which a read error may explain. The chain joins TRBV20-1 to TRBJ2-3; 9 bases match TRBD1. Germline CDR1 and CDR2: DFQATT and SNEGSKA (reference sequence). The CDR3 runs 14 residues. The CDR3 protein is CSARDWDRENTQDF. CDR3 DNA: TGCAGTGCTAGAGATTGGGACAGGGAAAATACGCAGGATTTC.

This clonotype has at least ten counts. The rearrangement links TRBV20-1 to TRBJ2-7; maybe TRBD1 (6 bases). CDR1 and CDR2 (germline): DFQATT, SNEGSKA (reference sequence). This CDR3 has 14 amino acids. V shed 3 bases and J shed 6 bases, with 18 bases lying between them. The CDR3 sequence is CSARRDRTYPEQYF. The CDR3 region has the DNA TGCAGTGCTAGGCGCGACAGGACCTACCCCGAGCAGTACTTC.

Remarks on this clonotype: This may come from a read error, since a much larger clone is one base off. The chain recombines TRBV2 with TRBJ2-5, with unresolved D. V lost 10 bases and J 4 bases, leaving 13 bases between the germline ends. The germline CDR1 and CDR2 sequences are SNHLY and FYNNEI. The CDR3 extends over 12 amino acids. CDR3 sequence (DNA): TGTGCCAACATAGGGTCCCGAGAGACCCAGTACTTC. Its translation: CANIGSRETQYF.

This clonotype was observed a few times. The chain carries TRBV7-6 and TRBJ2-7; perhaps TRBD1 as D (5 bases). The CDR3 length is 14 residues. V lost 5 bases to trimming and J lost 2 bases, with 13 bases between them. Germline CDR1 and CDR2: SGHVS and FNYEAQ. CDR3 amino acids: CASSMHGATYEQYF. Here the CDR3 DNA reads TGTGCCAGCAGCATGCATGGGGCTACCTACGAGCAGTACTTC.

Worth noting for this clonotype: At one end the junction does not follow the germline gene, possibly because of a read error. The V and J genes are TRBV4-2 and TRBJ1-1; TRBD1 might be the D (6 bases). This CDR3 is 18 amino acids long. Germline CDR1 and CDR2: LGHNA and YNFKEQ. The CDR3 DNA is TGTGCAAGCAGCCAAGCTTGGGGGCAGTGGAAAATGAACACTGAAGCTTTCTTT. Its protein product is CASSQAWGQWKMNTEAFF.

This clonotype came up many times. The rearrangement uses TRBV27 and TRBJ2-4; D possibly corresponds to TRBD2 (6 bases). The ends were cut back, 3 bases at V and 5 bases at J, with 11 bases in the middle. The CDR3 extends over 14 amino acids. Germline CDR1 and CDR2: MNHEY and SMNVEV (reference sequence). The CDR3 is CASSFAGTQNIQYF. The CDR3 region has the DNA TGTGCCAGCAGTTTTGCGGGGACCCAAAACATTCAGTACTTC.

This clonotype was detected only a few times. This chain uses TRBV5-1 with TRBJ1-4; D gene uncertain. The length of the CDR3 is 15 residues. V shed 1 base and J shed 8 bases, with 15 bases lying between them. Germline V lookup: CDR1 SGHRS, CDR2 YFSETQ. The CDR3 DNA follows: TGCGCCAGCAGCTTGTCGTCCAACCAAGGGGAAAAACTGTTTTTT. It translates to CASSLSSNQGEKLFF. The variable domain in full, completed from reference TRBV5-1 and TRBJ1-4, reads KAGVTQTPRYLIKTRGQQVTLSCSPISGHRSVSWYQQTPGQGLQFLFEYFSETQRNKGNFPGRFSGRQFSNSRSEMNVSTLELGDSALYLCASSLSSNQGEKLFFGSGTQLSVL.

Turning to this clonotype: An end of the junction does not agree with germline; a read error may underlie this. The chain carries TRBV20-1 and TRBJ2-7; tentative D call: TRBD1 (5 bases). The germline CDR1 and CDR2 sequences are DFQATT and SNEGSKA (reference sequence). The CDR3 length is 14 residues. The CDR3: CSARDQDNSDEQYF. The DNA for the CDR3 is TGCAGTGCTAGAGATCAGGACAACTCCGACGAGCAGTACTTC.

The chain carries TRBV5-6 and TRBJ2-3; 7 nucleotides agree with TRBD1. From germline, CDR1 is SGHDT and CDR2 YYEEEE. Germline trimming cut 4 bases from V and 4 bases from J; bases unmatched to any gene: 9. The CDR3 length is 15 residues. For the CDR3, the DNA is TGTGCCAGCAGCCCGACAGGGTATAAGGCAGATACGCAGTATTTT. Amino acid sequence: CASSPTGYKADTQYF. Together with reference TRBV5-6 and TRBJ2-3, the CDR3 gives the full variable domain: DAGVTQSPTHLIKTRGQQVTLRCSPKSGHDTVSWYQQALGQGPQFIFQYYEEEERQRGNFPDRFSGHQFPNYSSELNVNALLLGDSALYLCASSPTGYKADTQYFGPGTRLTVL.

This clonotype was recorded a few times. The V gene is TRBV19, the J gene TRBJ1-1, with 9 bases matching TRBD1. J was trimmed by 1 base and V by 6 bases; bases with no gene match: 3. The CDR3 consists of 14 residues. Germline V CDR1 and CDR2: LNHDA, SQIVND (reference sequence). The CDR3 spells CASRWTGANTEAFF. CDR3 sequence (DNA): TGTGCCAGTAGATGGACAGGGGCGAACACTGAAGCTTTCTTT.